Listed below are T cell receptor beta chains from one sample, sequenced in a study of T-cell reconstitution after alpha-beta-depleted transplantation in children. MiXCR, run by TCRdb on the PCR reads, gives a single entry per CDR3 protein. The sample lists about 110,000 distinct CDR3 sequences, 9% to 12% occurring once. This sample comprised PBMCs, obtained before TCRalphabeta/CD19-depleted stem cell transplant. Receptor source: a boy aged 2 to 9 with acute lymphoblastic leukemia, due to receive a stem cell transplant. Both conserved end residues are part of each CDR3. The D gene is left open where the match is weak. Clone size is not always given. Where it is, it says once, few, many or a class for expanded clones.

TGCGCCAGCAGCTTATTCGGGGACAGGGGCGCTGAAGCTTTCTTT,CASSLFGDRGAEAFF,TRBV5-1,few,TRBJ1-1,TRBD1,15
TGTGCCAGCACCCTAGGCGGTTATAACACTGAAGCTTTCTTT,CASTLGGYNTEAFF,TRBV12-3/TRBV12-4,.,TRBJ1-1,.,14
TGCAGTGCTAGGAAGTTTGCGGTTTGGTCCTACAATGAGCAGTTCTTC,CSARKFAVWSYNEQFF,TRBV20-1,many,TRBJ2-1,.,16
TGCGCCAGCAGCTCTCGACAGGGGGCGCGAGGGGAGGATGGCTACACCTTC,CASSSRQGARGEDGYTF,TRBV5-1,.,TRBJ1-2,TRBD1,17
TGCAGTGCTAGACGGGACAGGGGGACAAGCACAGATACGCAGTATTTT,CSARRDRGTSTDTQYF,TRBV20-1,many,TRBJ2-3,TRBD1,16
TGCGCCAGCAGCCAAAAAAGACTAGGACAGGGAGAAGAGACCCAGTACTTC,CASSQKRLGQGEETQYF,TRBV4-1,.,TRBJ2-5,TRBD1,17
TGCGCCAGCAGCCTCGGGGTAGATACGCAGTATTTT,CASSLGVDTQYF,TRBV5-1,few,TRBJ2-3,.,12
TGTGCCAGCACTAGACAATACGGGGAAAAACTGTTTTTT,CASTRQYGEKLFF,TRBV28,few,TRBJ1-4,.,13
TGTGCCAGCAGCTGGGGGGCGGGAGGATATACCGGGGAGCTGTTTTTT,CASSWGAGGYTGELFF,TRBV5-6,.,TRBJ2-2,TRBD2,16
TGCGCCAGCAGCAAAAGCGGGAGCTCGGTCTACGAGCAGTACTTC,CASSKSGSSVYEQYF,TRBV5-1,many,TRBJ2-7,TRBD2,15
TGTGCCAGCAGCTTAACCAGGGGGCTTGAAAAACTGTTTTTT,CASSLTRGLEKLFF,TRBV11-2,.,TRBJ1-4,TRBD1,14
TGTGCCACCAGTGATTCTTCAGGAACGCCACCCTACGAGCAGTACTTC,CATSDSSGTPPYEQYF,TRBV24-1,many,TRBJ2-7,.,16
TGCAGTGCAGGAACTCGGGACTCCTACGAGCAGTACTTC,CSAGTRDSYEQYF,TRBV20-1,.,TRBJ2-7,.,13
TGTGCCAGCAGCTTAGCGGTCGGACTAGCGGGAGAGTTGAGTGAGCAGTTCTTC,CASSLAVGLAGELSEQFF,TRBV7-6,many,TRBJ2-1,TRBD2,18
TGCGCCAGCAGCTTGGTGCCAGGGTGGATAAACACCGGGGAGCTGTTTTTT,CASSLVPGWINTGELFF,TRBV5-1,.,TRBJ2-2,.,17
TGTGCCAGCAGCTTAGGGGCAGGTTACGAGCAGTACTTC,CASSLGAGYEQYF,TRBV7-3,many,TRBJ2-7,.,13